The rows below give T cell receptor beta chains drawn from one sample of a study of a mutant IDH1 vaccine in newly diagnosed glioma. Sequencing used immunoSEQ multiplex PCR; TCRdb keeps in-frame clones, though not all of them. Among about 56,000 clones listed, about 80% were seen once. Their antigens are not known. Sequenced here: PBMCs, sampled from a glioma patient whose treatment included an IDH1 peptide vaccine. These TCRs come from a middle-aged man with glioma. CDR3s include the opening cysteine and the closing phenylalanine or tryptophan. A D gene is named only where the DNA matches it firmly. Clone size, where shown, is once, few, many, or a class for clones that have expanded.

d_call j_call clone_size v_call cdr3_aa cdr3_nt
. TRBJ2-1 . TRBV4-3 CASSPGVAHNEQFF TGCGCCAGCAGCCCAGGCGTGGCCCACAATGAGCAGTTCTTC
. TRBJ1-4 . TRBV6-6 CASSGSDSSTNEKLFF TGTGCCAGCAGTGGGAGTGACAGCTCAACTAATGAAAAACTGTTTTTT
. TRBJ1-5 few TRBV6-6 CASRSEGIVQPQHF TGTGCCAGCAGGTCCGAGGGGATAGTTCAGCCCCAGCATTTT
. TRBJ1-5 few TRBV7-8 CASSLGTEQQPQHF TGTGCCAGCAGCTTAGGGACAGAACAGCAGCCCCAGCATTTT
. TRBJ2-7 . TRBV5-1 CASSLAPSYEQYF TGCGCCAGCAGCTTGGCACCCTCCTACGAGCAGTACTTC
. TRBJ1-1 once TRBV9 CASSVVLGGAPTEAFF TGTGCCAGCAGCGTAGTTTTGGGGGGGGCGCCCACTGAAGCTTTCTTT
TRBD2 TRBJ2-2 . TRBV13 CASTYTGLAGGLAGELFF TGTGCCAGCACCTACACGGGGCTAGCGGGGGGTTTGGCCGGGGAGCTGTTTTTT
. TRBJ2-1 . TRBV10-3 CAISPSLEYNEQFF TGTGCCATCAGTCCTTCTTTGGAGTACAATGAGCAGTTCTTC
TRBD1 TRBJ2-3 . TRBV5-1 CASSFRDRAPNTQYF TGCGCCAGCAGCTTCCGGGACAGGGCCCCAAATACGCAGTATTTT
TRBD1 TRBJ2-2 . TRBV5-1 CASSYSTGGANTGELFF TGCGCCAGCAGTTATTCGACAGGGGGCGCGAACACCGGGGAGCTGTTTTTT
. TRBJ2-7 medium-sized TRBV30 CAWRFNYEQYF TGTGCCTGGAGGTTCAACTACGAGCAGTACTTC
. TRBJ1-2 once TRBV19 CASSIAGRASGGYTF TGTGCCAGTAGTATAGCCGGGAGGGCATCAGGTGGCTACACCTTC
. TRBJ1-1 . TRBV5-1 CASSLVSGLNTEAFF TGCGCCAGCAGCTTGGTGTCAGGCCTCAACACTGAAGCTTTCTTT
. TRBJ2-7 . TRBV6-4 CASSEPRGPSYEQYF TGTGCCAGCAGTGAACCCAGGGGTCCTTCCTACGAGCAGTACTTC
TRBD1 TRBJ2-5 . TRBV7-7 CASSPGTGQETQYF TGTGCTAGCAGCCCAGGGACAGGGCAAGAGACCCAGTACTTC
. TRBJ2-3 . TRBV25-1 CASSEEGQWSDTQYF TGTGCCAGCAGTGAGGAGGGGCAGTGGTCAGATACGCAGTATTTT
. TRBJ2-3 . TRBV5-1 CASSLVRDQDTQYF TGCGCCAGCAGCTTGGTAAGGGATCAAGATACGCAGTATTTT
TRBD2 TRBJ2-1 . TRBV19 CASGPGSGGGEQFF TGTGCCAGTGGGCCCGGGAGCGGGGGTGGTGAGCAGTTCTTC
. TRBJ2-4 . TRBV5-1 CASSSRNNGPQRSKNIQYF TGCGCCAGCAGCTCGCGAAACAATGGGCCACAGAGGAGCAAAAACATTCAGTACTTC
. TRBJ2-3 . TRBV5-1 CASRFEEDTQYF TGCGCCAGCAGGTTCGAAGAAGATACGCAGTATTTT
TRBD1 TRBJ1-4 few TRBV6-1 CASSRDRGEKLFF TGTGCCAGCAGCCGCGACAGGGGTGAAAAACTGTTTTTT
TRBD1 TRBJ1-5 . TRBV10-1 CASSEEDRGQNQPQHF TGCGCCAGCAGTGAAGAGGACAGGGGGCAAAATCAGCCCCAGCATTTT
. TRBJ2-1 . TRBV9 CASTPRTRLGGEQFF TGTGCCAGCACCCCGAGGACGAGACTAGGGGGTGAGCAGTTCTTC
. TRBJ2-5 . TRBV6-6 CASSYLKETQYF TGTGCCAGCAGTTACCTGAAAGAGACCCAGTACTTC
TRBD1 TRBJ1-1 . TRBV4-2 CASSQHRGPVTEAFF TGTGCCAGCAGCCAACACAGGGGGCCGGTTACTGAAGCTTTCTTT
. TRBJ1-1 few TRBV14 CASSTWRGTEAFF TGTGCCAGCAGCACCTGGAGAGGGACTGAAGCTTTCTTT
TRBD1 TRBJ2-1 . TRBV4-1 CASSQDDRGAYNEQFF TGCGCCAGCAGCCAAGATGACAGGGGGGCCTACAATGAGCAGTTCTTC
. TRBJ1-1 . TRBV7-2 CASSLGTEAFF TGTGCCAGCAGCTTAGGAACTGAAGCTTTCTTT
. TRBJ2-1 . TRBV28 CASSSRGLEQFF TGTGCCAGCAGTTCGAGGGGTCTAGAGCAGTTCTTC
. TRBJ2-5 . TRBV30 CAWGKGGPETQYF TGTGCCTGGGGTAAGGGGGGCCCGGAGACCCAGTACTTC
TRBD1 TRBJ1-2 . TRBV7-3 CASSAAPGQAPYTF TGTGCCAGCAGCGCCGCGCCGGGACAGGCTCCGTACACCTTC
. TRBJ2-1 few TRBV12-1 CASSSPGRLRNEQFF TGTGCCAGCAGCTCCCCGGGACGGCTTCGCAATGAGCAGTTCTTC
TRBD1 TRBJ1-2 . TRBV28 CASSLQGAGGYTF TGTGCCAGCAGTTTACAGGGGGCGGGTGGCTACACCTTC
TRBD1 TRBJ1-2 . TRBV5-6 CASSLPGQGDSYTF TGTGCCAGCAGCTTGCCGGGACAGGGTGACAGCTACACCTTC
TRBD1 TRBJ1-1 . TRBV6-1 CASVTGKTEAFF TGTGCCAGTGTGACAGGGAAAACTGAAGCTTTCTTT
. TRBJ1-2 few TRBV19 CASSIPGLNYGYTF TGTGCCAGTAGTATACCCGGGTTGAACTATGGCTACACCTTC
. TRBJ2-5 . TRBV5-1 CASSAPLGTLQETQYF TGCGCCAGCAGCGCGCCACTCGGGACTCTTCAAGAGACCCAGTACTTC
TRBD1 TRBJ2-7 . TRBV7-2 CASSSGTGSYEQYF TGTGCCAGCAGCTCCGGGACAGGCTCCTACGAGCAGTACTTC
. TRBJ2-1 . TRBV4-1 CASSQVDVISYNEQFF TGCGCCAGCAGCCAAGTGGACGTTATCTCCTACAATGAGCAGTTCTTC
. TRBJ1-2 . TRBV7-9 CASSSDSYGYTF TGTGCCAGCAGCTCGGACAGCTATGGCTACACCTTC
TRBD2 TRBJ2-5 . TRBV4-2 CASSQGGLAGASWTQYF TGTGCCAGCAGCCAAGGGGGGCTAGCGGGGGCCTCATGGACCCAGTACTTC
. TRBJ1-2 . TRBV9 CASSVPSYRVYGYTF TGTGCCAGCAGCGTCCCTTCTTACAGGGTTTATGGCTACACCTTC
. TRBJ2-2 . TRBV2 CASSELQDIGELFF TGTGCCAGCAGTGAACTGCAGGATATCGGGGAGCTGTTTTTT
TRBD1 TRBJ1-3 . TRBV30 CAWSGDSDYSGNTIYF TGTGCCTGGAGTGGGGACAGTGATTACTCTGGAAACACCATATATTTT
TRBD2 TRBJ2-3 . TRBV19 CASEAGDPGGTQYF TGTGCCAGTGAAGCGGGGGACCCCGGGGGTACGCAGTATTTT
. TRBJ1-1 . TRBV11-2 CASSLDPSMNTEAFF TGTGCCAGCAGCTTAGACCCCAGCATGAACACTGAAGCTTTCTTT
. TRBJ1-5 . TRBV10-1 CASRGETTAGGQPQHF TGCGCCAGCAGGGGAGAGACAACCGCGGGCGGTCAGCCCCAGCATTTT
TRBD1 TRBJ2-1 . TRBV6-1 CASREQGAIYNEQFF TGTGCCAGCAGAGAACAGGGGGCGATCTACAATGAGCAGTTCTTC
. TRBJ2-3 . TRBV2 CASRLTGPDTQYF TGTGCCAGCAGGTTGACGGGCCCGGATACGCAGTATTTT
TRBD1 TRBJ1-2 . TRBV4-2 CASSQETGGGYGYTF TGTGCCAGCAGCCAAGAAACAGGGGGAGGCTATGGCTACACCTTC
TRBD1 TRBJ1-2 . TRBV2 CARAQQGQGASYGYTF TGTGCCAGAGCCCAACAAGGACAGGGGGCCAGCTATGGCTACACCTTC
. TRBJ1-6 . TRBV6-1 CASSAGEGGSPLHF TGTGCCAGCAGTGCCGGGGAGGGCGGTTCACCCCTCCACTTT
TRBD1 TRBJ2-1 . TRBV25-1 CASTRTGGYNEQFF TGTGCCAGCACCAGGACAGGGGGCTACAATGAGCAGTTCTTC
. TRBJ1-2 . TRBV29-1 CSVGGWSERGYTF TGCAGCGTTGGAGGATGGTCAGAGCGAGGCTACACCTTC
TRBD1 TRBJ2-7 few TRBV6-5 CASSPDRLSSYEQYF TGTGCCAGCAGTCCGGACAGGTTGAGCTCCTACGAGCAGTACTTC
. TRBJ2-5 . TRBV9 CASSSPYRGQETQYF TGTGCCAGCAGCTCCCCCTATAGGGGGCAAGAGACCCAGTACTTC
. TRBJ2-1 few TRBV27 CASSSPGEGENEQFF TGTGCCAGCAGTTCCCCGGGGGAGGGGGAAAATGAGCAGTTCTTC
. TRBJ1-2 . TRBV18 CASSLTFGQEINYGYTF TGTGCCAGCTCACTGACCTTTGGGCAGGAGATTAACTATGGCTACACCTTC
. TRBJ2-2 . TRBV6-1 CATTDRAGAGELFF TGTGCCACCACGGACAGGGCGGGGGCCGGGGAGCTGTTTTTT